This T cell receptor beta chain is from a study of T cell responses to AZD1222 COVID-19 vaccine. This table comes from immunoSEQ multiplex PCR, and its TCRdb copy is limited to in-frame clones, with some not included. The sample holds roughly 120,000 clones; roughly 92% are singletons and the top ten take almost 2.5%. CDR1 LGHDT and CDR2 YNNKEL come from the germline V gene (reference sequence). Germline trimming cut 4 bases from V and 7 bases from J; bases unmatched to any gene: 9. The CDR3 consists of 14 residues. The rearrangement links TRBV3-1 (or the pseudogene TRBV3-2) to TRBJ1-2; TRBD1 matches 7 bases. The origin of this receptor is an adult who received the AZD1222 COVID-19 vaccine. Sample: peripheral blood, taken 28 days after the second AZD1222 dose. CDR3 bases: TGTGCCAGCAGCCTAATGACAGGGTCGCGTGGCTACACCTTC. It encodes CASSLMTGSRGYTF.